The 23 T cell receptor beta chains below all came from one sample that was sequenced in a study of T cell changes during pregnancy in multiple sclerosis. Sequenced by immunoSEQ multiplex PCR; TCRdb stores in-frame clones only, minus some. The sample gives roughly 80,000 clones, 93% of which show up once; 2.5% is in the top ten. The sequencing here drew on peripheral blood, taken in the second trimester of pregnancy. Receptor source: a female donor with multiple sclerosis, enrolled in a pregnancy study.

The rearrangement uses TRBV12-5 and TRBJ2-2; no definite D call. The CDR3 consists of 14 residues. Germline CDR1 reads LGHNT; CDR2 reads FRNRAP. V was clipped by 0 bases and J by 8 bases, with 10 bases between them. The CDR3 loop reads CASGLVLVSGELFF. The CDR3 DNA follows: TGTGCTAGTGGTTTGGTACTTGTATCAGGGGAGCTGTTTTTT.

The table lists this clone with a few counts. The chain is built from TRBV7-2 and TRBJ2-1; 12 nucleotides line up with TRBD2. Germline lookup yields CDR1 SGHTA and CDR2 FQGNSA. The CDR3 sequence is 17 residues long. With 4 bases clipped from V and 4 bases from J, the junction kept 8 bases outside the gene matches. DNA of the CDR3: TGTGCCAGCAGCTCCCGACTAGCGGGGGAGACATACAATGAGCAGTTCTTC. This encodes CASSSRLAGETYNEQFF.

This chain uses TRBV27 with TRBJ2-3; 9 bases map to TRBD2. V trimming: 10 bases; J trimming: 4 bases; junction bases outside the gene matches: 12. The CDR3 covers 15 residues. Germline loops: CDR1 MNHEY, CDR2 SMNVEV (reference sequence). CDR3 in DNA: TGTGCCACATTAGGAATAGCGGGGGCCGCAGATACGCAGTATTTT. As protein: CATLGIAGAADTQYF.

The CDR3 DNA is TGTGCCAGCAGTGAACTTCAGGGGGCTGGTGGCTACACCTTC. Translation gives CASSELQGAGGYTF. This rearrangement joins TRBV27 to TRBJ1-2, with TRBD1 matching 8 bases. The length of the CDR3 is 14 residues. Germline V gene lookup returns CDR1 MNHEY and CDR2 SMNVEV (reference sequence). The trim removed 5 bases at V and 7 bases at J, leaving 9 bases unmatched.

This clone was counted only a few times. The CDR3 DNA is TGCGCCAGCAGCTTTCGGGGGAACACTGAAGCTTTCTTT. This sequence encodes CASSFRGNTEAFF. J is TRBJ1-1 and V is TRBV5-1; D remains ambiguous. The V end lost 2 bases, the J end lost 1 base, and 6 bases lay between the germline ends. The germline V gene encodes CDR1 SGHRS and CDR2 YFSETQ. The CDR3 consists of 13 residues.

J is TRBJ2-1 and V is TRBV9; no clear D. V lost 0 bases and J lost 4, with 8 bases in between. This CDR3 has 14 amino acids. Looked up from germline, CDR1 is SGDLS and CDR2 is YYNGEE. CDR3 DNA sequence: TGTGCCAGCAGCGTAGAGTCAGGATACAATGAGCAGTTCTTC. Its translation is CASSVESGYNEQFF.

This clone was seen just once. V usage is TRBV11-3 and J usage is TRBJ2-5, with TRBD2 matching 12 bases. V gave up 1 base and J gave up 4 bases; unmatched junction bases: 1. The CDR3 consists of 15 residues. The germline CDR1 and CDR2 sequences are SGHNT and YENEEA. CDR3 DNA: TGTGCCAGCAGCTTAGGGACTAGCGGGACAGAGACCCAGTACTTC. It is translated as CASSLGTSGTETQYF.

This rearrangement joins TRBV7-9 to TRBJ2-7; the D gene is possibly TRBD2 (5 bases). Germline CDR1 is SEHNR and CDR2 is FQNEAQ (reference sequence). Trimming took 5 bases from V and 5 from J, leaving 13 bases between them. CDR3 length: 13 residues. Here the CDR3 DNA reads TGTGCCAGCAGCCTACTAGGTATCCACGAGCAGTACTTC. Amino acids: CASSLLGIHEQYF.

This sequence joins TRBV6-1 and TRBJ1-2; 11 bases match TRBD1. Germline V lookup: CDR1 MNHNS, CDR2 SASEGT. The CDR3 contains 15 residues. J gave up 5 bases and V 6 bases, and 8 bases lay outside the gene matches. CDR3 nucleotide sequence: TGTGCCAGCAGACAAGGACAGGGGGCGAGATATGGCTACACCTTC. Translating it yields CASRQGQGARYGYTF.

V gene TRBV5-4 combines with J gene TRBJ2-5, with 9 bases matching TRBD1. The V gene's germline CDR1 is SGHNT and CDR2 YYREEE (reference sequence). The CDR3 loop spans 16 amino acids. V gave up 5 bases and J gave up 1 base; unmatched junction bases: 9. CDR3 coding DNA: TGTGCCAGCAGAAAGGACAGGGGACGGGGCCAAGAGACCCAGTACTTC. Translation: CASRKDRGRGQETQYF.

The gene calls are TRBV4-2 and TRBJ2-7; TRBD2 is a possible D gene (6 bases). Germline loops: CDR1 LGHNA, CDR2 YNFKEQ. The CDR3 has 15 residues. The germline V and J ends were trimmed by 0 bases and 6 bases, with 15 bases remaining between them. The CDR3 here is CASSQDVGGSGEQYF. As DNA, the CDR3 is TGTGCCAGCAGCCAAGACGTCGGGGGATCGGGCGAGCAGTACTTC.

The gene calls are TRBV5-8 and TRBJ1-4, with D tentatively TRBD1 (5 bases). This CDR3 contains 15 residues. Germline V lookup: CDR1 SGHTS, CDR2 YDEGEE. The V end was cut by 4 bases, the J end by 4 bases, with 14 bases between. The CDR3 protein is CASSRRETVNEKLFF. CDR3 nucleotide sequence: TGTGCCAGCAGCCGCCGTGAGACAGTTAATGAAAAACTGTTTTTT.

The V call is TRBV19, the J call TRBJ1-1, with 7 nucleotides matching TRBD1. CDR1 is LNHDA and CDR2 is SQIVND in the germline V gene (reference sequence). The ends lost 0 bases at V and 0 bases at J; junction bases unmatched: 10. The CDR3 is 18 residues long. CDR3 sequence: CASSIDLLRGLMNTEAFF. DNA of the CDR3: TGTGCCAGTAGTATAGATCTATTAAGGGGGCTCATGAACACTGAAGCTTTCTTT.

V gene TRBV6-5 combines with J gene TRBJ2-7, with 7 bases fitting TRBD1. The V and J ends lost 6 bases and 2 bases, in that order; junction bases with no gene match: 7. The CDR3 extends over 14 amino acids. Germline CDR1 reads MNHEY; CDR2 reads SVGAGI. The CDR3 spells CASRNLGQAYEQYF. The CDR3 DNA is TGTGCCAGCAGGAACCTAGGACAGGCCTACGAGCAGTACTTC.

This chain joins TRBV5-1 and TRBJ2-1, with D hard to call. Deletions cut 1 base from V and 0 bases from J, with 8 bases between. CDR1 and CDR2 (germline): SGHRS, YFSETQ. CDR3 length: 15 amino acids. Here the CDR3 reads CASSLFSSSYNEQFF. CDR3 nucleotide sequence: TGCGCCAGCAGCTTGTTTTCCTCCTCCTACAATGAGCAGTTCTTC.

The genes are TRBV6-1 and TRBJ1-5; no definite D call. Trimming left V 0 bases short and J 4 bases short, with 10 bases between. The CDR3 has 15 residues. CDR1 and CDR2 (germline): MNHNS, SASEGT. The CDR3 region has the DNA TGTGCCAGCAGTGAAGCCCGGTCCCTGAATCAGCCCCAGCATTTT. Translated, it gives CASSEARSLNQPQHF.

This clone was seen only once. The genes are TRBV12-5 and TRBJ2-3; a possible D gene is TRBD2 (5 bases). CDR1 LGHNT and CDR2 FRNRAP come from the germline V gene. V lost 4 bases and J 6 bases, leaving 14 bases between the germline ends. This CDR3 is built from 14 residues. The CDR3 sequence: CASGSGNPQDTQYF. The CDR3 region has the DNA TGTGCTAGTGGTTCGGGGAACCCCCAGGATACGCAGTATTTT.

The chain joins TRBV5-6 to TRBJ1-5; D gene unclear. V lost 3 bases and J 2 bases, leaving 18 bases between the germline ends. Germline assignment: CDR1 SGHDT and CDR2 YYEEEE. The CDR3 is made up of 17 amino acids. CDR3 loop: CASSSRLGARGNQPQHF. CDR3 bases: TGTGCCAGCAGCTCCCGTCTGGGCGCGCGGGGCAATCAGCCCCAGCATTTT.

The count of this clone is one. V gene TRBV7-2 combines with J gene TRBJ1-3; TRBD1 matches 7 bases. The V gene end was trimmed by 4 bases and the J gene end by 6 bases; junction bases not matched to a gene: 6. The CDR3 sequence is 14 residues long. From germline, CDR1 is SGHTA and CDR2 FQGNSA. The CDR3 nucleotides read TGTGCCAGCAGCTCCCGACAGGGAAAAAACACCATATATTTT. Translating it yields CASSSRQGKNTIYF.

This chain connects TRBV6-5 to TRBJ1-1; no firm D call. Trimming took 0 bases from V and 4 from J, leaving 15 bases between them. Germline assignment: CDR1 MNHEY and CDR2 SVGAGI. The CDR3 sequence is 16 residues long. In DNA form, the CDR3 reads TGTGCCAGCAGTTACTCTGTGGGCAGGCCCCGCACTGAAGCTTTCTTT. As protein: CASSYSVGRPRTEAFF.

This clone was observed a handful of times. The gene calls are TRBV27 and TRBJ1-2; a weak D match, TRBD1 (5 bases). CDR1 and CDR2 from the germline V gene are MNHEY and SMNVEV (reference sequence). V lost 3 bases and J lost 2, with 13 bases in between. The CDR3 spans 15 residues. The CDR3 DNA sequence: TGTGCCAGCAGTTTTATTTACGACAGCAACTATGGCTACACCTTC. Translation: CASSFIYDSNYGYTF.

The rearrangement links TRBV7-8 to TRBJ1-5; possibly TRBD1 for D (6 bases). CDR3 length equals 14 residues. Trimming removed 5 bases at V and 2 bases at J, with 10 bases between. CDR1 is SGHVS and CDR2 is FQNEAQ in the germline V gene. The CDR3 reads CASSRRQGNQPQHF. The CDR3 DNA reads TGTGCCAGCAGCCGCAGACAGGGCAATCAGCCCCAGCATTTT.

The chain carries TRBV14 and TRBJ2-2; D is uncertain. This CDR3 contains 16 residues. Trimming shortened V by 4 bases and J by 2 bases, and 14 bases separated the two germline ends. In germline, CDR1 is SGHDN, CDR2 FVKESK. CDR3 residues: CASSRDSARNTGELFF. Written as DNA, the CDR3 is TGTGCCAGCAGCCGAGATAGTGCTAGAAACACCGGGGAGCTGTTTTTT.